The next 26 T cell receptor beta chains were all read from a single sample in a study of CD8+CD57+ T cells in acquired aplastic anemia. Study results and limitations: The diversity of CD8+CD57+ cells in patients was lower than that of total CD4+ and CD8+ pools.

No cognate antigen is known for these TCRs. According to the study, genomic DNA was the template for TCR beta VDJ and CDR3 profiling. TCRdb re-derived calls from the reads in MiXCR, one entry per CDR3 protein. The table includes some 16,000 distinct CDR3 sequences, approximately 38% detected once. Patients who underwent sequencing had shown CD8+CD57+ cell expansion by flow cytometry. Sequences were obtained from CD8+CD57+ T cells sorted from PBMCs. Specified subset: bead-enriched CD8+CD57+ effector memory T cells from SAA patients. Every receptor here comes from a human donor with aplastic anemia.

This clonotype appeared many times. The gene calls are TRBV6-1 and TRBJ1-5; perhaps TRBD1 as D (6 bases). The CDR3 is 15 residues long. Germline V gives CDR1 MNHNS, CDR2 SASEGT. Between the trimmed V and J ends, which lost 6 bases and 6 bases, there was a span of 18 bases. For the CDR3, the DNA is TGTGCCAGCAGCAACAGGGTCGAGGAAAGTCAGCCCCAGCATTTT. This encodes CASSNRVEESQPQHF.

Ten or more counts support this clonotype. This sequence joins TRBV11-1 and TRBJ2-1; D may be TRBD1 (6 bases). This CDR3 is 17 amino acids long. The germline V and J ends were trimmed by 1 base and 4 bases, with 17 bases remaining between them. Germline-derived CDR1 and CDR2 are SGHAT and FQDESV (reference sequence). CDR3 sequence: CASSLVLSRGHYNEQFF. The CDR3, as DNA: TGTGCCAGCAGCTTAGTTCTTAGCAGGGGTCATTACAATGAGCAGTTCTTC.

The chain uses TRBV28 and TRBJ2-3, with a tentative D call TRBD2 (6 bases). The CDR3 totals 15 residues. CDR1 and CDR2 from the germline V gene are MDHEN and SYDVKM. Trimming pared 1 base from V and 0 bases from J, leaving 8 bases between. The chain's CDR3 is CASSLYGGSTDTQYF. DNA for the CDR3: TGTGCCAGCAGTTTATACGGAGGGAGCACAGATACGCAGTATTTT.

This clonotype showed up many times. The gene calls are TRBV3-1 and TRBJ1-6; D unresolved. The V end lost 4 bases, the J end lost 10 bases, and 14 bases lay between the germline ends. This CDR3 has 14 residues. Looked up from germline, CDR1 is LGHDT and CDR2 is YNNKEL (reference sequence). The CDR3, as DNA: TGTGCCAGCAGCCCGCAGTCCGACAACTCACCCCTCCACTTT. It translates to CASSPQSDNSPLHF.

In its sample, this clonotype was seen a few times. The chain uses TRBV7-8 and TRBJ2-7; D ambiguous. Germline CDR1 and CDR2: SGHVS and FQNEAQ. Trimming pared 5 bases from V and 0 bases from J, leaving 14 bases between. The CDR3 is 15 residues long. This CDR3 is CASSPSLGSSYEQYF. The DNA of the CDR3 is TGTGCCAGCAGCCCCTCCCTCGGCAGCTCCTACGAGCAGTACTTC.

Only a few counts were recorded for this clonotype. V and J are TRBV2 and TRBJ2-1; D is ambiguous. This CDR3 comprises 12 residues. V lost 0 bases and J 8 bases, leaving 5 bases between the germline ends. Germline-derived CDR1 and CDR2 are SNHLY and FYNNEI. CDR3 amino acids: CASSEASDEQFF. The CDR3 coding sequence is TGTGCCAGCAGTGAAGCGTCCGATGAGCAGTTCTTC.

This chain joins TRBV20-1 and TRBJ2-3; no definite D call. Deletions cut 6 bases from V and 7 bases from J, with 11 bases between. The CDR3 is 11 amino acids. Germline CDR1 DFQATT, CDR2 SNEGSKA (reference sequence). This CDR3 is CSAFRGNTQYF. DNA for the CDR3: TGCAGTGCCTTCCGTGGGAATACGCAGTATTTT.

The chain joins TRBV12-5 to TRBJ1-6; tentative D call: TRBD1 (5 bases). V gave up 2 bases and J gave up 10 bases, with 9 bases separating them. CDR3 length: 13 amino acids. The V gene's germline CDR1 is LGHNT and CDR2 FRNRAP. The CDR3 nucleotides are TGTGCTAGTGGTTTGCGGGGGAGGTCACCCCTCCACTTT. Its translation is CASGLRGRSPLHF. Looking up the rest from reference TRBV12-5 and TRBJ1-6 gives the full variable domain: DARVTQTPRHKVTEMGQEVTMRCQPILGHNTVFWYRQTMMQGLELLAYFRNRAPLDDSGMPKDRFSAEMPDATLATLKIQPSEPRDSAVYFCASGLRGRSPLHFGNGTRLTVT.

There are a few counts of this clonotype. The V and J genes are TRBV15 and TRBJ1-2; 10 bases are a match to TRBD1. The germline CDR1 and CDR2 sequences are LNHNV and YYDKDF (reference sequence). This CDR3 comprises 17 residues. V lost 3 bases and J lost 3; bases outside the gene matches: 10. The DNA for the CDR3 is TGTGCCACCAGCAGCTCCAGGTCGGGACAGGGGTACTATGGCTACACCTTC. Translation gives CATSSSRSGQGYYGYTF.

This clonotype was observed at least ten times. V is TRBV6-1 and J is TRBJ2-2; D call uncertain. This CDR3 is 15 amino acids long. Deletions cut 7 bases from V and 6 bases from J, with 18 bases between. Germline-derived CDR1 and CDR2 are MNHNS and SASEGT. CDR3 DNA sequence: TGTGCCAGCACGGGTCTGACCGGTGGGTCCGGGGAGCTGTTTTTT. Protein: CASTGLTGGSGELFF.

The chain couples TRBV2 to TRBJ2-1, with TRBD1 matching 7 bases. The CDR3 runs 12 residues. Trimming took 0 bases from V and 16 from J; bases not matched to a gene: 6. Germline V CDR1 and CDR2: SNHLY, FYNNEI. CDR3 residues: CASSEARDSLFF. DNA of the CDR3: TGTGCCAGCAGTGAAGCGAGGGACAGTCTTTTCTTC.

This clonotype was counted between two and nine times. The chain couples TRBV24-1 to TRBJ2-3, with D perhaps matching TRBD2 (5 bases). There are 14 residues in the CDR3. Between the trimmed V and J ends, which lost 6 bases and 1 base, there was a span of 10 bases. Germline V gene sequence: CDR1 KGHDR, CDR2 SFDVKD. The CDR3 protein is CATSNPRGTDTQYF. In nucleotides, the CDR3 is TGTGCCACCAGTAACCCGCGGGGCACAGATACGCAGTATTTT.

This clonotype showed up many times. The CDR3 DNA is TGTGCCAGCAGTACCTGGGACAGGGTGCGTTCCCAGTACTTC. This codes for CASSTWDRVRSQYF. The gene calls are TRBV12-3 or TRBV12-4 and TRBJ2-5; 9 bases are shared with TRBD1. The CDR3 runs to 14 residues. The trim removed 5 bases at V and 9 bases at J, leaving 10 bases unmatched.

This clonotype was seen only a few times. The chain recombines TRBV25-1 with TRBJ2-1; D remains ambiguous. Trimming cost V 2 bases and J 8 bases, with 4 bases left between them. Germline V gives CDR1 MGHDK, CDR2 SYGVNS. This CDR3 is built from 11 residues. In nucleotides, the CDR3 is TGTGCCAGCAGTGAAGATCATGAGCAGTTCTTC. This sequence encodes CASSEDHEQFF.

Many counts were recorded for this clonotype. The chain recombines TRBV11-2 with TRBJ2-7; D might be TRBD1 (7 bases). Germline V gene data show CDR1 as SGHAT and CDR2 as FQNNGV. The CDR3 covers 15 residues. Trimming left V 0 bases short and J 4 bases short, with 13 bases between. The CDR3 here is CASSLEAGGLYEQYF. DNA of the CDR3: TGTGCCAGCAGCTTAGAGGCAGGGGGGTTATACGAGCAGTACTTC.

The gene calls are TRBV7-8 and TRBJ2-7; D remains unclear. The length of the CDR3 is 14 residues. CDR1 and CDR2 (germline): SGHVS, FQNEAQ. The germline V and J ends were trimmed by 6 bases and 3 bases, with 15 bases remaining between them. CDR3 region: CASSEAQDRYEQYF. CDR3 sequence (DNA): TGTGCCAGCAGTGAAGCGCAGGATCGCTACGAGCAGTACTTC.

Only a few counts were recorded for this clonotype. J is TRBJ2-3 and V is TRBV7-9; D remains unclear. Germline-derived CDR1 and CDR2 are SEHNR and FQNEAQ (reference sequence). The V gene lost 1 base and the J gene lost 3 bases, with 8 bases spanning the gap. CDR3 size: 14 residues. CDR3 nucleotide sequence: TGTGCCAGCAGCTTAGGCGGCACGACAGATACGCAGTATTTT. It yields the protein CASSLGGTTDTQYF.

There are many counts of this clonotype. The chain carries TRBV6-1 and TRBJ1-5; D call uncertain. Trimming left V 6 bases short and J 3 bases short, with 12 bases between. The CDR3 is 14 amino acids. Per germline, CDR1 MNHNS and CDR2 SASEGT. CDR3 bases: TGTGCCAGCAGCCACGGTACAAACAATCAGCCCCAGCATTTT. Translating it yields CASSHGTNNQPQHF.

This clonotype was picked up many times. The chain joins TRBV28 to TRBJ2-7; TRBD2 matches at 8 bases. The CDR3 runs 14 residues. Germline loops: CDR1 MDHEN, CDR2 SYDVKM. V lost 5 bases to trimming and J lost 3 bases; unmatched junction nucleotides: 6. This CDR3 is CASSETSGLYEQYF. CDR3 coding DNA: TGTGCCAGCAGTGAAACTAGCGGACTCTACGAGCAGTACTTC.

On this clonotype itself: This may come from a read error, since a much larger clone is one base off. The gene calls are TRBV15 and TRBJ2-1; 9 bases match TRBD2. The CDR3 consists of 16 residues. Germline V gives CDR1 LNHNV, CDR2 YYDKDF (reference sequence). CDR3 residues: CATSSYGGGANNGQFF. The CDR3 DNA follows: TGTGCCACCAGCAGTTACGGCGGGGGGGCCAACAATGGGCAGTTCTTC. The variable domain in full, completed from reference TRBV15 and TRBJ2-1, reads DAMVIQNPRYQVTQFGKPVTLSCSQTLNHNVMYWYQQKSSQAPKLLFHYYDKDFNNEADTPDNFQSRRPNTSFCFLDIRSPGLGDTAMYLCATSSYGGGANNGQFFGPGTRLTVL.

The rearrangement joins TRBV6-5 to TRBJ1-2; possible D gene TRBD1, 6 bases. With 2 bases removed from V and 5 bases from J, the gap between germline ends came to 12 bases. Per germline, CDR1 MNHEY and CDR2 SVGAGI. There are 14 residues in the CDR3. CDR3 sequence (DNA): TGTGCCAGCAGTTACCATCAGGGGACATATGGCTACACCTTC. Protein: CASSYHQGTYGYTF.

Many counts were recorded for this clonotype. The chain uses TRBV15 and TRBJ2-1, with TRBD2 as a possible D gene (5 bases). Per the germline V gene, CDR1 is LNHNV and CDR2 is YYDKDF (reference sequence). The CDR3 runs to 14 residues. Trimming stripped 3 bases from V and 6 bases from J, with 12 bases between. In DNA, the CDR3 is TGTGCCACCAGCAGGGTTGGTAGCGCCAATGAGCAGTTCTTC. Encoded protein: CATSRVGSANEQFF.

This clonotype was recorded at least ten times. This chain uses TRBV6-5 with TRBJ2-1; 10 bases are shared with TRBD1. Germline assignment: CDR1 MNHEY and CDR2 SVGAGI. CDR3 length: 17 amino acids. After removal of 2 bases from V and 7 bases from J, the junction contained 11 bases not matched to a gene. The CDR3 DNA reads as TGTGCCAGCAGTTACGATACCCTGGGACAGGGGTTGAATGAGCAGTTCTTC. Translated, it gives CASSYDTLGQGLNEQFF.

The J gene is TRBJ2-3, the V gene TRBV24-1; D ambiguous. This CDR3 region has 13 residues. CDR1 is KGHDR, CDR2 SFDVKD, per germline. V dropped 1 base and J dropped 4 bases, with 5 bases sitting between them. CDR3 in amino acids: CATSDFDADTQYF. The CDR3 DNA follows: TGTGCCACCAGTGATTTTGACGCAGATACGCAGTATTTT.

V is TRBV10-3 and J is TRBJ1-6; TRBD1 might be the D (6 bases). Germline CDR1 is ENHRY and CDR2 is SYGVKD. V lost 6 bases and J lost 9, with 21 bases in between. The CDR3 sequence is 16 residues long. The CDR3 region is CAISPGLAGAASPLHF. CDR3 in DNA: TGTGCCATCAGCCCCGGACTAGCGGGGGCGGCTTCACCCCTCCACTTT.

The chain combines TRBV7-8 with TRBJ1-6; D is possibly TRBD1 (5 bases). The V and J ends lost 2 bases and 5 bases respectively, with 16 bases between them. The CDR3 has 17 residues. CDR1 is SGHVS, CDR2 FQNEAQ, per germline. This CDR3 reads CASSLIHRRENNSPLHF. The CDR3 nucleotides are TGTGCCAGCAGCTTAATTCACAGGAGGGAAAATAATTCACCCCTCCACTTT.